The sequence of this T cell receptor beta chain was determined in a study of blood T cells in healthy people across ages. Germline-derived CDR1 and CDR2 are SGHTA and FQGTGA. The CDR3 totals 15 residues. Losses at the gene ends were 2 bases for V and 7 bases for J; bases not matched to a gene: 5. Using a J-beta primer mix together with a sample-barcoded 5' primer, a second PCR was run for roughly 6 to 12 cycles. Sequencing yielded, for each sample, at least 3 million paired-end reads carrying CDR3. Using its own MiXCR run on the 5' RACE reads, TCRdb lists one record per CDR3 protein. Of fewer than 900,000 distinct CDR3 sequences listed, around 40% are singletons. In its sample, this clonotype was seen a few times. Its antigen remains unknown. Broader study findings: Older age coincided with a roughly linear decline in TCR beta diversity per million T cells.

The source is a woman aged 60-70 years in good health. V is TRBV7-3 and J is TRBJ2-1; 10 bases are a match to TRBD2. The specimen was blood. CDR3 nucleotide sequence: TGTGCCAGCAGCTTATGGTCTAGCGGGGGAAATGAGCAGTTCTTC. Amino acid sequence: CASSLWSSGGNEQFF.